This T cell receptor beta chain was sequenced during a study of T cell changes during pregnancy in multiple sclerosis. Assay used: immunoSEQ multiplex PCR; TCRdb lists only in-frame clones, some missing. The repertoire holds fewer than 60,000 clones, 85% to 95% seen once, with 5.5% to 7.5% in the top ten. The CDR3 runs to 17 residues. Germline V lookup: CDR1 SGHVS, CDR2 FQNEAQ. V was pared by 0 bases and J by 0 bases, with 11 bases between. This clonotype was sampled from a female donor with multiple sclerosis, enrolled in a pregnancy study. Sequencing used CD8+ T cells from peripheral blood mononuclear cells, obtained in the first trimester of pregnancy. This sequence joins TRBV7-8 and TRBJ1-4; no clear D gene. The CDR3 nucleotides read TGTGCCAGCAGCTTAGCGGGTGGACTTTCAACTAATGAAAAACTGTTTTTT. This encodes CASSLAGGLSTNEKLFF.